Below, 29 T cell receptor beta chains from the same sample are listed, as sequenced in a study of blood T cell repertoires in COVID-19. The method was immunoSEQ multiplex PCR; TCRdb's version includes in-frame clones alone and lacks a portion of them. The sample gives 300,000 or so clones, roughly nine tenths of which show up once; roughly 2.9% is in the top ten. The sample taken for sequencing was PBMCs or T cells enriched from blood (not recorded which). Source of these receptors: a woman aged 45-65 years who had been exposed to COVID-19.

The rearrangement joins TRBV2 to TRBJ1-4; 9 bases are a match to TRBD1. The CDR3 runs 16 residues. Trimming at V came to 3 bases and at J to 3 bases, leaving 5 bases not matched to a gene. The V gene's germline CDR1 is SNHLY and CDR2 FYNNEI. The CDR3 sequence is CASSDNRGLSNEKLFF. The CDR3 DNA is TGTGCCAGCAGTGACAACAGGGGGCTCTCTAATGAAAAACTGTTTTTT.

J is TRBJ2-4 and V is TRBV18; weak D call: TRBD2 (5 bases). The CDR3 runs 13 residues. Trimming took off 5 bases at V and 16 bases at J, with 21 bases between the two ends. Germline CDR1 reads KGHSH; CDR2 reads LQKENI. CDR3 protein: CASSESIGPSKYF. The CDR3 DNA sequence: TGTGCCAGCTCAGAATCCATCGGGCCTAGCAAATACTTC.

This chain connects TRBV6-5 to TRBJ1-6; D is ambiguous. The V and J ends lost 0 bases and 6 bases respectively, with 12 bases between them. Germline CDR1 and CDR2: MNHEY and SVGAGI. This CDR3 is built from 16 residues. The CDR3 protein is CASSYSIQARNSPLHF. The CDR3, as DNA: TGTGCCAGCAGTTACTCGATCCAGGCACGTAATTCACCCCTCCACTTT.

The J gene is TRBJ1-4, the V gene TRBV4-1; D is possibly TRBD1 (6 bases). The germline V gene has CDR1 MGHRA and CDR2 YSYEKL. Between the trimmed V and J ends, which lost 0 bases and 5 bases, there was a span of 16 bases. The CDR3 loop spans 17 amino acids. CDR3 region: CASSQDPTGTRNEKLFF. The CDR3 DNA follows: TGCGCCAGCAGCCAAGATCCGACCGGGACAAGGAATGAAAAACTGTTTTTT.

The V call is TRBV29-1, the J call TRBJ2-2, with D tentatively TRBD2 (5 bases). Trimming pared 7 bases from V and 5 bases from J, leaving 11 bases between. Germline V gene sequence: CDR1 SQVTM, CDR2 ANQGSEA. The CDR3 spans 12 residues. The CDR3 sequence: CSAWPGTGELFF. CDR3 sequence (DNA): TGCAGCGCATGGCCGGGGACCGGGGAGCTGTTTTTT.

The V call is TRBV9, the J call TRBJ2-2; TRBD2 aligns across 10 bases. CDR3 length equals 17 residues. Germline V lookup: CDR1 SGDLS, CDR2 YYNGEE. With V trimmed by 3 bases and J by 4 bases, 9 bases remained unmatched. The CDR3 is CASSAPTSGLPTGELFF. DNA for the CDR3: TGTGCCAGCAGCGCCCCGACTAGCGGGCTACCCACCGGGGAGCTGTTTTTT.

The CDR3 DNA sequence: TGTGCCAGCAGCTCCGAAGGACAGGGGTTATCTGGGTTTACTGAAGCTTTCTTT. Translated: CASSSEGQGLSGFTEAFF. The chain employs TRBV5-4 and TRBJ1-1; TRBD1 aligns across 9 bases. This CDR3 comprises 18 residues. Germline CDR1 is SGHNT and CDR2 is YYREEE (reference sequence). V shed 3 bases, J shed 5 bases, and the junction held 17 bases outside the gene matches.

J is TRBJ1-1 and V is TRBV19; D call uncertain. Trimming took off 3 bases at V and 2 bases at J, with 7 bases between the two ends. Germline CDR1 LNHDA, CDR2 SQIVND (reference sequence). The CDR3 has 13 amino acids. CDR3 nucleotides: TGTGCCAGTAGTATCCAGGTCAACACTGAAGCTTTCTTT. This sequence encodes CASSIQVNTEAFF.

This clone was recorded a few times. One junction end does not reproduce the germline sequence, and a read error may be involved. This chain uses TRBV28 with TRBJ1-1; perhaps TRBD1 as D (6 bases). The V gene's germline CDR1 is MDHEN and CDR2 SYDVKM. The CDR3 sequence is 13 residues long. Here the CDR3 reads CASIGGAYTEAFF. In DNA, the CDR3 is TGTGCGAGCATTGGGGGCGCGTACACTGAAGCTTTCTTT.

Only one count was recorded for this clone. The rearrangement links TRBV7-2 to TRBJ2-5, with 7 positions matching TRBD2. The germline V gene has CDR1 SGHTA and CDR2 FQGNSA. Unmatched junction bases numbered 7, after V lost 2 bases and J lost 4 bases. The CDR3 is 15 amino acids. The CDR3, as DNA: TGTGCCAGCAGCTTACCGGGGGGTAAGGGAGAGACCCAGTACTTC. Translated: CASSLPGGKGETQYF.

The chain is built from TRBV10-2 and TRBJ2-3, with 12 bases matching TRBD1. This CDR3 has 16 residues. The V segment lost 2 bases and the J segment 5 bases; nucleotides outside the gene matches: 5. Germline V lookup: CDR1 WSHSY, CDR2 SAAADI. The CDR3 nucleotides read TGCGCCAGCAGTGAGGGGGGACAGGGGGCGCAAGATACGCAGTATTTT. Amino acids: CASSEGGQGAQDTQYF.

CDR3 amino acids: CASSFSGGETDTQYF. The CDR3 DNA reads TGTGCCAGCAGTTTTAGCGGGGGGGAGACAGATACGCAGTATTTT. The chain combines TRBV6-5 with TRBJ2-3; 11 bases are shared with TRBD2. Germline V gene data show CDR1 as MNHEY and CDR2 as SVGAGI. The CDR3 has 15 residues. With V trimmed by 4 bases and J by 3 bases, 3 bases remained unmatched.

The chain has TRBV5-6 and TRBJ1-4; D is uncertain. Germline V lookup: CDR1 SGHDT, CDR2 YYEEEE. There are 19 residues in the CDR3. Trimming took 0 bases from V and 1 from J, leaving 19 bases between them. The CDR3 loop reads CASSLVPGERARTNEKLFF. DNA of the CDR3: TGTGCCAGCAGCTTGGTGCCCGGGGAGAGGGCTCGAACTAATGAAAAACTGTTTTTT. Supplemented by reference TRBV5-6 and TRBJ1-4, the full variable domain reads DAGVTQSPTHLIKTRGQQVTLRCSPKSGHDTVSWYQQALGQGPQFIFQYYEEEERQRGNFPDRFSGHQFPNYSSELNVNALLLGDSALYLCASSLVPGERARTNEKLFFGSGTQLSVL.

This clone was detected only once. This chain uses TRBV3-1 (or the pseudogene TRBV3-2) with TRBJ2-7, with 8 bases identical to TRBD1. V trimming: 3 bases; J trimming: 9 bases; junction bases outside the gene matches: 7. The CDR3 runs to 13 residues. Germline assignment: CDR1 LGHDT and CDR2 YNNKEL (reference sequence). The CDR3 region is CASSHRDRGLQYF. The CDR3 bases are TGTGCCAGCAGCCACCGCGACAGGGGTTTGCAGTACTTC.

The chain couples TRBV27 to TRBJ1-2; D is perhaps TRBD1 (5 bases). V lost 5 bases and J lost 7, with 17 bases in between. CDR1 and CDR2 (germline): MNHEY, SMNVEV (reference sequence). This CDR3 region has 14 residues. CDR3 nucleotide sequence: TGTGCCAGCAGTCCCACCTCGACTGGGGCTGGCTACACCTTC. Translation gives CASSPTSTGAGYTF.

V is TRBV7-2 and J is TRBJ1-4; D possibly corresponds to TRBD1 (5 bases). This CDR3 spans 15 amino acids. From germline, CDR1 is SGHTA and CDR2 FQGNSA. V shed 2 bases and J shed 5 bases, with 12 bases lying between them. The CDR3 sequence: CASSLRGTNNEKLFF. CDR3 DNA: TGTGCCAGCAGCTTACGCGGGACTAACAATGAAAAACTGTTTTTT.

The V and J genes are TRBV13 and TRBJ2-3; D remains ambiguous. With 3 bases removed from V and 2 bases from J, the gap between germline ends came to 12 bases. CDR1 and CDR2 from the germline V gene are PRHDT and FYEKMQ (reference sequence). The CDR3 is 15 amino acids. CDR3 sequence: CASSFPGPNTDTQYF. CDR3 DNA sequence: TGTGCCAGCAGCTTCCCGGGTCCAAACACAGATACGCAGTATTTT. The full variable domain, rest sourced from reference TRBV13 and TRBJ2-3, is AAGVIQSPRHLIKEKRETATLKCYPIPRHDTVYWYQQGPGQDPQFLISFYEKMQSDKGSIPDRFSAQQFSDYHSELNMSSLELGDSALYFCASSFPGPNTDTQYFGPGTRLTVL.

The chain recombines TRBV30 with TRBJ1-2, with D hard to call. The V gene lost 2 bases and the J gene lost 8 bases, with 12 bases spanning the gap. Germline loops: CDR1 GTSNPN, CDR2 SVGIG (reference sequence). The CDR3 has 12 residues. The CDR3 nucleotides read TGTGCCTGGAGTACCGGGGTCGCGGGCTACACCTTC. This encodes CAWSTGVAGYTF.

J is TRBJ2-3 and V is TRBV27, with TRBD2 matching over 13 bases. After removal of 2 bases from V and 2 bases from J, the junction contained 13 bases not matched to a gene. The CDR3 totals 20 residues. Looked up from germline, CDR1 is MNHEY and CDR2 is SMNVEV (reference sequence). The DNA of the CDR3 is TGTGCCAGCAGTTTAATGCGGACTAGCGGGGGCTTGAAACCCACAGATACGCAGTATTTT. Residues: CASSLMRTSGGLKPTDTQYF.

The chain carries TRBV11-2 and TRBJ1-3; no definite D call. This CDR3 contains 13 residues. The ends were cut back, 5 bases at V and 4 bases at J, with 9 bases in the middle. Per the germline V gene, CDR1 is SGHAT and CDR2 is FQNNGV. Here the CDR3 DNA reads TGTGCCAGCAGCACCCCCACAGGAAACACCATATATTTT. Translated, it gives CASSTPTGNTIYF.

The chain employs TRBV2 and TRBJ2-5; D is unclear. Between the trimmed V and J ends, which lost 5 bases and 10 bases, there was a span of 17 bases. The CDR3 covers 13 residues. Germline CDR1 SNHLY, CDR2 FYNNEI. CDR3 DNA: TGTGCCAGCAGTTTCCGACAACTCATGGGCCAGTACTTC. Protein: CASSFRQLMGQYF.

This clone was observed a handful of times. The CDR3 region has the DNA TGTGCCAGCAGCTTGGGGGCAGGGAAGGAGACCCAGTACTTC. Residues: CASSLGAGKETQYF. This chain links TRBV5-5 with TRBJ2-5; tentatively, D is TRBD1 (5 bases). CDR1 and CDR2 from the germline V gene are SGHKS and YYEKEE (reference sequence). Deletions cut 0 bases from V and 5 bases from J, with 11 bases between. The CDR3 is 14 residues long. Filled out from reference TRBV5-5 and TRBJ2-5, the complete variable domain reads DAGVTQSPTHLIKTRGQQVTLRCSPISGHKSVSWYQQVLGQGPQFIFQYYEKEERGRGNFPDRFSARQFPNYSSELNVNALLLGDSALYLCASSLGAGKETQYFGPGTRLLVL.

The rearrangement uses TRBV24-1 and TRBJ2-1; a weak D match, TRBD2 (7 bases). Trimming shortened V by 4 bases and J by 4 bases, and 16 bases separated the two germline ends. Germline V gives CDR1 KGHDR, CDR2 SFDVKD. This CDR3 region has 16 residues. The CDR3 spells CATSDPGRGGYNEQFF. CDR3 nucleotide sequence: TGTGCCACCAGTGACCCTGGAAGGGGGGGGTACAATGAGCAGTTCTTC.

This clone appeared a single time. The chain couples TRBV27 to TRBJ2-7, with TRBD2 as a possible D gene (5 bases). In germline, CDR1 is MNHEY, CDR2 SMNVEV (reference sequence). V was clipped by 8 bases and J by 3 bases, with 8 bases between them. The CDR3 has 11 residues. In DNA form, the CDR3 reads TGTGCCAGCGCCCGGGACTACGAGCAGTACTTC. This gives the protein CASARDYEQYF.

The gene calls are TRBV27 and TRBJ1-2; 9 bases map to TRBD1. Per germline, CDR1 MNHEY and CDR2 SMNVEV (reference sequence). This CDR3 is built from 14 residues. V was pared by 10 bases and J by 3 bases, with 9 bases of the junction left unmatched. The DNA of the CDR3 is TGTGCCACCACGAGAACAGGGGGCGACTATGGCTACACCTTC. Its protein product is CATTRTGGDYGYTF.

The CDR3 nucleotides read TGTGCCAGTAGCTACTCTTTGCCAGCAGGCGCCTACGAGCAGTACTTC. It specifies CASSYSLPAGAYEQYF. This chain uses TRBV19 with TRBJ2-7; D remains unclear. V lost 6 bases and J lost 2, with 20 bases in between. Germline lookup yields CDR1 LNHDA and CDR2 SQIVND (reference sequence). The CDR3 sequence is 16 residues long. The full variable domain, rest sourced from reference TRBV19 and TRBJ2-7, is DGGITQSPKYLFRKEGQNVTLSCEQNLNHDAMYWYRQDPGQGLRLIYYSQIVNDFQKGDIAEGYSVSREKKESFPLTVTSAQKNPTAFYLCASSYSLPAGAYEQYFGPGTRLTVT.

This sequence joins TRBV15 and TRBJ1-5, with TRBD1 as a possible D gene (5 bases). Germline V CDR1 and CDR2: LNHNV, YYDKDF (reference sequence). V was shortened by 3 bases and J by 3 bases, with 12 bases between the two germline ends. The CDR3 covers 15 residues. CDR3 residues: CATSSLRQTNQPQHF. CDR3 in DNA: TGTGCCACCAGCAGCCTCAGACAGACCAATCAGCCCCAGCATTTT.

The CDR3 DNA follows: TGTGCCAGTAGCAACCCGGGGGTACAAGAGACCCAGTACTTC. Protein sequence: CASSNPGVQETQYF. The chain links TRBV19 to TRBJ2-5; perhaps TRBD2 as D (6 bases). CDR3 length: 14 amino acids. Trimming took off 6 bases at V and 2 bases at J, with 13 bases between the two ends. The germline CDR1 and CDR2 sequences are LNHDA and SQIVND (reference sequence).

The genes are TRBV7-9 and TRBJ2-7; 13 bases are shared with TRBD2. With 5 bases clipped from V and 0 bases from J, the junction kept 4 bases outside the gene matches. From germline, CDR1 is SEHNR and CDR2 FQNEAQ (reference sequence). The CDR3 is 16 amino acids. CDR3 protein: CASSPGLAGTSYEQYF. CDR3 DNA sequence: TGTGCCAGCAGCCCGGGACTAGCGGGGACCTCCTACGAGCAGTACTTC.